Listed below are T cell receptor beta chains from one sample, sequenced in a study of CD8 T cells in Susac syndrome. TCRdb re-called the immunoSEQ multiplex PCR reads through MiXCR, storing one row per CDR3 protein. This sample yields 160,000 or so distinct CDR3 sequences, of which approximately 94% are seen a single time; around 0.21% belongs to the top ten. Input material: CD8+ T cells from PBMCs. The receptor source for this set is a human donor with multiple sclerosis. Each CDR3 is given with its conserved first and last residue. The D gene is left open where the match is weak. Rows may omit the clone size; those that give it use once, few, many or a size class.

d_gene	v_gene	j_gene	len	abundance	CDR3nt	CDR3aa
NA	TRBV4-3	TRBJ1-2	14	NA	TGCGCCAGCAGCCAAGTCTCGGCAGGGAGTGGCTACACCTTC	CASSQVSAGSGYTF
NA	TRBV12-3/TRBV12-4	TRBJ2-7	15	NA	TGTGCCAGCAGTCCTCCGGGGGACTCCTCCTACGAGCAGTACTTC	CASSPPGDSSYEQYF
NA	TRBV9	TRBJ1-2	15	NA	TGTGCCAGCAGCGTTTGGGACGGAACTAACTATGGCTACACCTTC	CASSVWDGTNYGYTF
TRBD1	TRBV6-5	TRBJ1-2	15	NA	TGTGCCAGCAGTTATGGCGAGGGACAGCGCTATGGCTACACCTTC	CASSYGEGQRYGYTF
NA	TRBV20-1	TRBJ2-7	14	NA	TGCAGTGCCCCAGCGGGACAGGTTACCTACGAGCAGTACTTC	CSAPAGQVTYEQYF
NA	TRBV16	TRBJ1-2	15	once	TGTGCCAGCAGCCAATCGAGTCCCGGGGGGTATGGCTACACCTTC	CASSQSSPGGYGYTF
TRBD1	TRBV28	TRBJ1-2	16	NA	TGTGCCAGCAGTTTAAGGGGACAGGGTGCTAACTATGGCTACACCTTC	CASSLRGQGANYGYTF
TRBD1	TRBV14	TRBJ1-2	14	NA	TGTGCCAGCAGCCTTCAGGGGGCGTACGATGGCTACACCTTC	CASSLQGAYDGYTF
TRBD2	TRBV12-3/TRBV12-4	TRBJ2-5	13	NA	TGTGCCAGCAGCCCCCGGGGGGAAGAGACCCAGTACTTC	CASSPRGEETQYF
NA	TRBV7-9	TRBJ2-7	11	NA	TGTGCCAGCGGAGACTCCTACGAGCAGTACTTC	CASGDSYEQYF
NA	TRBV25-1	TRBJ1-1	12	NA	TGTGCCAGCAGTGAGAGGTACACTGAAGCTTTCTTT	CASSERYTEAFF
NA	TRBV4-1	TRBJ1-5	14	NA	TGCGCCAGCAGCCAAGGACTGGACAATCAGCCCCAGCATTTT	CASSQGLDNQPQHF
NA	TRBV6-2/TRBV6-3	TRBJ2-5	14	NA	TGTGCCAGCAACCCCGGGACGGCAAAAGAGACCCAGTACTTC	CASNPGTAKETQYF
TRBD1	TRBV29-1	TRBJ1-2	15	NA	TGCAGCGTTGAAGATCGCTCCGGGACAGACTATGGCTACACCTTC	CSVEDRSGTDYGYTF